This T cell receptor beta chain was captured in a study of OX40 agonist ivuxolimab in advanced cancers. Autoimmune disease history or systemic immunosuppression led to patients being barred. Study outcomes and limitations: Clonal expansion from baseline to week 6 occurred in both CD4+ and CD8+ T cells. Clonal expansion among partial responders at 0.1-3.0 mg/kg ranked near the lowest.

V was trimmed by 2 bases and J by 6 bases, leaving 17 bases between them. CDR1 is PRHDT and CDR2 is FYEKMQ in the germline V gene (reference sequence). This CDR3 is 16 amino acids long. In the case of this clone: The antigen remains unidentified.

Clones were read by immunoSEQ multiplex PCR, and TCRdb kept only the in-frame ones, dropping some. The table records about 79,000 clones, about 90% of them present only once. Here the sequenced sample was CD4+ or CD8+ T cells sorted from blood, taken in a trial of the OX40 agonist ivuxolimab. V and J are TRBV13 and TRBJ2-1; weak D call: TRBD1 (6 bases). The source of this sequence is an adult with an advanced solid tumor such as melanoma, head and neck, liver or kidney cancer. The CDR3 coding sequence is TGTGCCAGCAGCTTAAGGCGGCAGAGAGGGGGCAATGAGCAGTTCTTC. Translation: CASSLRRQRGGNEQFF. Drawing the rest from reference TRBV13 and TRBJ2-1, the complete variable domain is AAGVIQSPRHLIKEKRETATLKCYPIPRHDTVYWYQQGPGQDPQFLISFYEKMQSDKGSIPDRFSAQQFSDYHSELNMSSLELGDSALYFCASSLRRQRGGNEQFFGPGTRLTVL.